The present entry profiles one T cell receptor beta chain with its context. The data derive from a study of blood T cell repertoires in COVID-19. Sequenced by immunoSEQ multiplex PCR; TCRdb stores in-frame clones only, minus some. Counted here are approximately 300,000 clones, under 90% occurring once; the ten biggest clones make up around 4.8%. The sample taken for sequencing was PBMCs or T cells enriched from blood (not recorded which). This TCR derives from a man aged 60 to 75 who had recovered from COVID-19.

CDR3 nucleotides: TGTGCCAGCAGCTTTAAACAGGAGAACTATGGCTACACCTTC. This gives the protein CASSFKQENYGYTF. The chain combines TRBV7-9 with TRBJ1-2; a weak D match, TRBD1 (5 bases). Looked up from germline, CDR1 is SEHNR and CDR2 is FQNEAQ (reference sequence). This CDR3 contains 14 residues. Trimming removed 3 bases from V and 2 bases from J, with 10 bases in between.